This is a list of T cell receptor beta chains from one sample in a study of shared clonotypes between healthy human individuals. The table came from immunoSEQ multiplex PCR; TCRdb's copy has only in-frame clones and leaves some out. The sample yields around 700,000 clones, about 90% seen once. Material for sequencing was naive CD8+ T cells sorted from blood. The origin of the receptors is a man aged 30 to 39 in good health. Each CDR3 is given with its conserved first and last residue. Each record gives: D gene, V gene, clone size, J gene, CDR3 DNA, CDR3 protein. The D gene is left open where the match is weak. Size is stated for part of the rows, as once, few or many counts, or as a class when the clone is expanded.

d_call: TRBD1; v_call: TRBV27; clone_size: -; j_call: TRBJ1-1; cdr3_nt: TGTGCCAGCAGTCCCGGACAGGTTCCCACTGAAGCTTTCTTT; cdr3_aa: CASSPGQVPTEAFF
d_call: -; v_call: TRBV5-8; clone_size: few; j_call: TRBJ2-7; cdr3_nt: TGTGCCAGCAGTTCTCCGATGACAGGTTCCTACGAGCAGTACTTC; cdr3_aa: CASSSPMTGSYEQYF
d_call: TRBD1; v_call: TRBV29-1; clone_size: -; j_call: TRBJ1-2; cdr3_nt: TGCAGCGTTGAAGGGGGACAGAGTAACTATGGCTACACCTTC; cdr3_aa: CSVEGGQSNYGYTF
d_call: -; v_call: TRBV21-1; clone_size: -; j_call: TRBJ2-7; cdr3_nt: TGTGCCAGTCAGACCCCGTACGAGCAGTACTTC; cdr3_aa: CASQTPYEQYF
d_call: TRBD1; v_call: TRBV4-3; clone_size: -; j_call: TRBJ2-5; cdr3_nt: TGCGCCAGCAGCCAAGAACCGGGACAGGGGGCCAAGACCCAGTACTTC; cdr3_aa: CASSQEPGQGAKTQYF
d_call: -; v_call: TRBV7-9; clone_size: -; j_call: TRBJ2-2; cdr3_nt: TGTGCCAGCGGGAGGACTACCTCGTGGGGGGAGCTGTTTTTT; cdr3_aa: CASGRTTSWGELFF
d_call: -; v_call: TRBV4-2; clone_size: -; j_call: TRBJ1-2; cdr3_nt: TGTGCCAGCAGCTACAGACCCGGGGACTATGGCTACACCTTC; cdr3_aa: CASSYRPGDYGYTF
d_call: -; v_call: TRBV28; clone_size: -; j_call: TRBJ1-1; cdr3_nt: TGTGCCAGCAATGGGGATGTGAACACTGAAGCTTTCTTT; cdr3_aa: CASNGDVNTEAFF
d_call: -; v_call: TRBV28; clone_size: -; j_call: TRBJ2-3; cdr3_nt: TGTGCCACCAGAGGTTGGGGAAGCACAGATACGCAGTATTTT; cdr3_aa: CATRGWGSTDTQYF
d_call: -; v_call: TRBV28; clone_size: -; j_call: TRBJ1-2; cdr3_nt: TGTGCCAGCAGTGCGGTGGGAGAGTCCCGCTACACCTTC; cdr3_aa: CASSAVGESRYTF
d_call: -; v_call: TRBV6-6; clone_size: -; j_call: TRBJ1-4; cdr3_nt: TGTGCCAGCACCCAAGCCGGGGGGGCTCACGAAAAACTGTTTTTT; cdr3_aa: CASTQAGGAHEKLFF
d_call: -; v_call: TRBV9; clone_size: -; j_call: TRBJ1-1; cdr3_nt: TGTGCCAGCAGCCCCGGCACAGCTGAAGCTTTCTTT; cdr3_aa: CASSPGTAEAFF
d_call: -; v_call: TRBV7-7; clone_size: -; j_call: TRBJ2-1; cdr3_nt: TGTGCCAGCAGCTTGTTTCAGCACAATGAGCAGTTCTTC; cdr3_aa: CASSLFQHNEQFF
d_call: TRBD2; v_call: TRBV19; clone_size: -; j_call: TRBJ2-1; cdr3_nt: TGTGCCAGTAGTATAATGGGACTAGCAGAGCAGTTCTTC; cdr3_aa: CASSIMGLAEQFF
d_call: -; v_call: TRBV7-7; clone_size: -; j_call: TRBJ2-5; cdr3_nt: TGTGCCAGCAGCTTAGGAACCACGGTGGAGACCCAGTACTTC; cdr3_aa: CASSLGTTVETQYF
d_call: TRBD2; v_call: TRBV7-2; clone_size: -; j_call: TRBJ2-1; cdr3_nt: TGTGCCAGCAGCCTCACTAGCGGGCGAACCAATGAGCAGTTCTTC; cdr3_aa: CASSLTSGRTNEQFF
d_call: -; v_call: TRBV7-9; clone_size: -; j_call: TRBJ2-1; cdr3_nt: TGTGCCAGCAGCCCCCCTGGCGGGATCTCCTACAATGAGCAGTTCTTC; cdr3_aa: CASSPPGGISYNEQFF
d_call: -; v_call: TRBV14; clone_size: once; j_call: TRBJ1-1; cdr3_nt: TGTGCCAGCAGCCAAACGGGGGCCTACACTGAAGCTTTCTTT; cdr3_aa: CASSQTGAYTEAFF
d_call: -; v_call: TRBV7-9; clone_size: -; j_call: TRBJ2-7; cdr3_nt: TGTGCCAGCAGCTTAGATTTTTCAGTCTACGAGCAGTACTTC; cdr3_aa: CASSLDFSVYEQYF
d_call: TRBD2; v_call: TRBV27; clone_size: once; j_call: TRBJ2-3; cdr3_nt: TGTGCCAGCAGTCCCCTGAGGACTAGCGGGACAGATACGCAGTATTTT; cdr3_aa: CASSPLRTSGTDTQYF
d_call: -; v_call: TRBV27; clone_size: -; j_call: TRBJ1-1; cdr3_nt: TGTGCCAGCAGTTTATCGACAGCCAGAGGAACTGAAGCTTTCTTT; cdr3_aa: CASSLSTARGTEAFF
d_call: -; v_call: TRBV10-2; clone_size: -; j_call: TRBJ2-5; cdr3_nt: TGCGCCAGCAGTGAGTCGAATTTTCGGGGGAGTGAGACCCAGTACTTC; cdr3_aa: CASSESNFRGSETQYF
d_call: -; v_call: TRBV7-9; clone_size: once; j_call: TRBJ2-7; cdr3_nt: TGTGCCAGCAGCTCCCCGACAAACTACGAGCAGTACTTC; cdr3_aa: CASSSPTNYEQYF
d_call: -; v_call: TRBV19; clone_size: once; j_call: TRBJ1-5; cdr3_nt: TGTGCCAGTAGTCCCGTGGGGGGGGCAGGGGCCAATCAGCCCCAGCATTTT; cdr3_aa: CASSPVGGAGANQPQHF
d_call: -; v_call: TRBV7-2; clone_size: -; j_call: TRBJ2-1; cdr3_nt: TGTGCCAGCAGCTTATCGGGCGGTTCACGCTACAATGAGCAGTTCTTC; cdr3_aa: CASSLSGGSRYNEQFF
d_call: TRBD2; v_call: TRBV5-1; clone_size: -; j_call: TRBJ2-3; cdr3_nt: TGCGCCAGCAGCTTGCGGCTAGCGGGACCCCCAGATACGCAGTATTTT; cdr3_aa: CASSLRLAGPPDTQYF
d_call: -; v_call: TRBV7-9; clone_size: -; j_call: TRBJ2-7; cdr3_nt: TGTGCCAGCAGCTTAGGCCGGGGGAGGAATTTTTACGAGCAGTACTTC; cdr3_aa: CASSLGRGRNFYEQYF
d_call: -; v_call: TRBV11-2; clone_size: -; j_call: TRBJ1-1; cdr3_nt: TGTGCCAGCAGCTTAGCGCAGCCGATGAACACTGAAGCTTTCTTT; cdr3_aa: CASSLAQPMNTEAFF
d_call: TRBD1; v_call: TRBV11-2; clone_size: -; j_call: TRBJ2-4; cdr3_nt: TGTGCCAGCAGCCGAGGGACAGGGGGCCCGAGGGATGAAAACATTCAGTACTTC; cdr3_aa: CASSRGTGGPRDENIQYF
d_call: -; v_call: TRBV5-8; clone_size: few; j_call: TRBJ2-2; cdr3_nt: TGTGCCAGCAGCTTGGCGAGCTACTCGAACACCGGGGAGCTGTTTTTT; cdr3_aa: CASSLASYSNTGELFF
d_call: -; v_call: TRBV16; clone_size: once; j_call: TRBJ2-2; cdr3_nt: TGTGCCAGCAGCCAATGGCGACAGGCGAACACCGGGGAGCTGTTTTTT; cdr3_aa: CASSQWRQANTGELFF
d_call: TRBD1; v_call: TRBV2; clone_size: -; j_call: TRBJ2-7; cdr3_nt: TGTGCCAGCAGTGGGGGACAGGGCGACTACTACGAGCAGTACTTC; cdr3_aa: CASSGGQGDYYEQYF
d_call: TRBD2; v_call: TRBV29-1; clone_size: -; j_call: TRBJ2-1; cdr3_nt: TGCAGCGTCCCGGGACTAGGAGGGGATGAGCAGTTCTTC; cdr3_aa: CSVPGLGGDEQFF
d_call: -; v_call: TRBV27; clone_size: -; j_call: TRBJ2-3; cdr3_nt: TGTGCCAGCAGCATCCAGAGCACAGATACGCAGTATTTT; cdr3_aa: CASSIQSTDTQYF
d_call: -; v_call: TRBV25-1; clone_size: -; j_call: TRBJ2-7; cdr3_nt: TGTGCCAGCAGTGAGACTATAGGAGCGCTACGACGCTACGAGCAGTACTTC; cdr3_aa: CASSETIGALRRYEQYF
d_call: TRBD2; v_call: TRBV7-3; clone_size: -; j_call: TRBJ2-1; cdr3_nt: TGTGCCAGCAGCTTAACGGCTAGCGGGACCTACAATGAGCAGTTCTTC; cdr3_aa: CASSLTASGTYNEQFF
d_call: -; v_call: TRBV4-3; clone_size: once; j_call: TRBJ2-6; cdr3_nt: TGCGCCAGCACCGCCGGGCCGCTGATGGGTGGGGCCAACGTCCTGACTTTC; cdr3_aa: CASTAGPLMGGANVLTF
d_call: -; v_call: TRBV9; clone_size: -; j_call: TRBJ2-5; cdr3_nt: TGTGCCAGCAGCGTATTAGGGGCGGGGGAGACCCAGTACTTC; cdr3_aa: CASSVLGAGETQYF
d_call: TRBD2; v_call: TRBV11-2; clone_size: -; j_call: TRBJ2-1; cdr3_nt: TGTGCCAGCAGCTTAGGGGGGACTAGCGGACGAAGAGACAATGAGCAGTTCTTC; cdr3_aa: CASSLGGTSGRRDNEQFF
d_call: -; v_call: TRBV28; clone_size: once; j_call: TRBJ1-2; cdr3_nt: TGTGCCAGCAGTTTACGGGAAGAGGGCGGCTACACCTTC; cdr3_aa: CASSLREEGGYTF
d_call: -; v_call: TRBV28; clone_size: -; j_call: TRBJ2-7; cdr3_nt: TGTGCCAGCAGCGGGGCGTCCCGGGGCGAGCAGTACTTC; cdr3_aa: CASSGASRGEQYF
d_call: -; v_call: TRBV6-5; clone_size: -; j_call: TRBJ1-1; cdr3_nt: TGTGCCAGCAGTTACGGTCTCACTGAAGCTTTCTTT; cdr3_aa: CASSYGLTEAFF
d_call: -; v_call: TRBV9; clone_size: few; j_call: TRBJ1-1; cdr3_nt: TGTGCCAGCAGCCCTCTCACTGAAGCTTTCTTT; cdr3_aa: CASSPLTEAFF
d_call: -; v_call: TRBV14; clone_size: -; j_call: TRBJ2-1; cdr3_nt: TGTGCCAGCAGCCAGAATGGGGAGAGCTCCTACAATGAGCAGTTCTTC; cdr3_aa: CASSQNGESSYNEQFF
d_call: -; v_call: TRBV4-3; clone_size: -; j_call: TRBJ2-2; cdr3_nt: TGCGCCAGCAGCCAAGGGGCCCGCTCGAACACCGGGGAGCTGTTTTTT; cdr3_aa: CASSQGARSNTGELFF
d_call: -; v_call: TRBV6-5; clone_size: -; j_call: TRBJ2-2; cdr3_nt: TGTGCCAGCAATCCAGGGGGGGCCGGGGAGCTGTTTTTT; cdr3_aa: CASNPGGAGELFF
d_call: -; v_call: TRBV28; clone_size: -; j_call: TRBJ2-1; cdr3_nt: TGTGCCAGCAGTCCTCGTGAGGTGTCATACTACAATGAGCAGTTCTTC; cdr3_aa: CASSPREVSYYNEQFF
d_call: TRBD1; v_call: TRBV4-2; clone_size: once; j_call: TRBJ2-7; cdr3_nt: TGTGCCAGCAGCCAAGACCCGGGACAGGGGGGGTACGAGCAGTACTTC; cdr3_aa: CASSQDPGQGGYEQYF
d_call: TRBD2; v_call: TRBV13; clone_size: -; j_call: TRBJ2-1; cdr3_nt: TGTGCCAGCAGCTTCTCTAGCGGGAGTACCTACAATGAGCAGTTCTTC; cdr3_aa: CASSFSSGSTYNEQFF
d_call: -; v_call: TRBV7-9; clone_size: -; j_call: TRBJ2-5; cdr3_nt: TGTGCCAGCAGCTCCGGGCTCAAAGAGACCCAGTACTTC; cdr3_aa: CASSSGLKETQYF
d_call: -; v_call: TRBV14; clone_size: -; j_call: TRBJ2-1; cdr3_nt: TGTGCCAGCAGCCAAGTGGGGGCGCGGGACAATGAGCAGTTCTTC; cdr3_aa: CASSQVGARDNEQFF
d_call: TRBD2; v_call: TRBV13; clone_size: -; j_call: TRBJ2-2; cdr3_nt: TGTGCCAGCAGCTTAGGTACTAGCGGATGGAACACCGGGGAGCTGTTTTTT; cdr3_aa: CASSLGTSGWNTGELFF
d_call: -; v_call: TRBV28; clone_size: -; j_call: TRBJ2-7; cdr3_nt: TGTGCCAGCAGCCCCTCCCACGAGCAGTACTTC; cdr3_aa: CASSPSHEQYF
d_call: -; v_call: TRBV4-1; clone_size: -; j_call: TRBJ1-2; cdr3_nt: TGCGCCAGCAGCCAGGTTGGGGGCTATGGCTACACCTTC; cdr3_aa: CASSQVGGYGYTF